This T cell receptor (beta chain) appears in the sequencing data of a study of blood T cells in healthy people across ages. Overall study findings and caveats: Across the age range, TCR beta diversity per million T cells fell in a roughly linear way.

For the second PCR, which ran for roughly 6 to 12 cycles, a sample-barcoded 5' primer and a J-beta primer mix were used. TCRdb called the 5' RACE reads again in MiXCR, with one record for every CDR3 protein. In the table there are some 1.4 million distinct CDR3 sequences, around two fifths of which are singletons. Trimming left V 5 bases short and J 3 bases short, with 17 bases between. The CDR3 sequence is 16 residues long. Germline V gene data show CDR1 as SGHAT and CDR2 as FQNNGV. Details on this clonotype: Its target is not known.

The gene calls are TRBV11-2 and TRBJ1-3, with D possibly TRBD1 on 5 matching bases. The source of this sequence is a young woman in good health. Sequenced sample: blood. The CDR3 spells CASSPRQSSLGNTIYF. The DNA for the CDR3 is TGTGCCAGCAGCCCTAGACAGTCCTCCCTTGGAAACACCATATATTTT.